This passage covers 30 T cell receptor beta chains from one sample sequenced in a study of neurological immune-mediated disorders. One entry per CDR3 protein results from TCRdb running MiXCR on the 5' RACE reads. The sample carries 20,000 to 30,000 distinct CDR3 sequences, around an eighth recorded once. The sequenced sample was PBMCs. Receptors were obtained from a woman aged 40 to 55 with HTLV-1-associated myelopathy (HAM/TSP).

Many counts were recorded for this clonotype. The V gene is TRBV10-1, the J gene TRBJ2-3; D may be TRBD2 (7 bases). V was shortened by 3 bases and J by 5 bases, with 12 bases between the two germline ends. The germline CDR1 and CDR2 sequences are WNHNN and SYGVQD (reference sequence). The CDR3 extends over 14 amino acids. The CDR3 DNA reads as TGCGCCAGCAGTGATCGGGGGGCGTTAGATACGCAGTATTTT. As protein: CASSDRGALDTQYF.

This clonotype was recorded many times. The chain couples TRBV12-5 to TRBJ1-5, with 8 bases aligning to TRBD1. Germline CDR1 reads LGHNT; CDR2 reads FRNRAP. The CDR3 is made up of 16 amino acids. Trimming took 5 bases from V and 6 from J; bases not matched to a gene: 12. The CDR3 region is CASGQSQGGWSQPQHF. DNA for the CDR3: TGTGCTAGTGGTCAATCACAGGGGGGTTGGAGTCAGCCCCAGCATTTT.

This clonotype was seen at least ten times. The J gene is TRBJ1-5, the V gene TRBV20-1; 7 bases match TRBD1. Germline CDR1 and CDR2: DFQATT and SNEGSKA (reference sequence). Trimming cost V 6 bases and J 2 bases; bases outside gene matches: 7. This CDR3 region has 14 residues. This CDR3 is CSAVAGQGNQPQHF. CDR3 nucleotides: TGCAGTGCGGTAGCTGGACAGGGCAATCAGCCCCAGCATTTT.

This chain connects TRBV18 to TRBJ1-2; no firm D call. Per germline, CDR1 KGHSH and CDR2 LQKENI. The CDR3 is made up of 15 amino acids. Deletions cut 3 bases from V and 4 bases from J, with 15 bases between. CDR3 residues: CASSPGGEHPYGYTF. In DNA, the CDR3 is TGTGCCAGCTCACCGGGTGGGGAACACCCCTATGGCTACACCTTC.

Many counts were recorded for this clonotype. V is TRBV2 and J is TRBJ1-2, with 8 bases matching TRBD1. With 0 bases clipped from V and 5 bases from J, the junction kept 5 bases outside the gene matches. The CDR3 length is 15 residues. CDR1 SNHLY and CDR2 FYNNEI come from the germline V gene. For the CDR3, the DNA is TGTGCCAGCAGTGAAGCCCAGGGGGCTGGATATGGCTACACCTTC. It encodes CASSEAQGAGYGYTF. The full variable domain, rest sourced from reference TRBV2 and TRBJ1-2, is EPEVTQTPSHQVTQMGQEVILRCVPISNHLYFYWYRQILGQKVEFLVSFYNNEISEKSEIFDDQFSVERPDGSNFTLKIRSTKLEDSAMYFCASSEAQGAGYGYTFGSGTRLTVV.

This clonotype was counted at least ten times. V usage is TRBV10-3 and J usage is TRBJ2-3, with TRBD2 matching 12 bases. Germline lookup yields CDR1 ENHRY and CDR2 SYGVKD. With V trimmed by 6 bases and J by 2 bases, 6 bases remained unmatched. The CDR3 runs 16 residues. The CDR3, as DNA: TGTGCCATCAGCGGGCTAGCGGGGGGGTTCACAGATACGCAGTATTTT. The encoded protein is CAISGLAGGFTDTQYF.

This clonotype has a count of ten or more. This rearrangement joins TRBV20-1 to TRBJ1-3; D gene uncertain. V lost 5 bases to trimming and J lost 2 bases, with 4 bases between them. CDR1 and CDR2 from the germline V gene are DFQATT and SNEGSKA (reference sequence). CDR3 length: 11 amino acids. The CDR3 DNA is TGCAGTGCTGGTCCTGGAAACACCATATATTTT. Translation: CSAGPGNTIYF.

This clonotype has at least ten counts. The chain recombines TRBV5-6 with TRBJ2-7; D is tentatively TRBD1 or TRBD2 (5 bases each). The V and J ends lost 1 base and 2 bases respectively, with 7 bases between them. Germline CDR1 is SGHDT and CDR2 is YYEEEE. This CDR3 is built from 13 residues. DNA for the CDR3: TGTGCCAGCAGCTTGCGGGGCCCCTACGAGCAGTACGTC. It yields the protein CASSLRGPYEQYV.

This clonotype was recorded at least ten times. The chain carries TRBV20-1 and TRBJ1-6, with TRBD1 matching over 10 bases. J gave up 6 bases and V 5 bases, and 7 bases lay outside the gene matches. This CDR3 has 15 residues. In germline, CDR1 is DFQATT, CDR2 SNEGSKA (reference sequence). The CDR3 DNA reads TGCAGTGCTCACCGGGACAGGGGTTTTAATTCACCCCTCCACTTT. It specifies CSAHRDRGFNSPLHF.

This clonotype occurred many times. The chain links TRBV6-6 to TRBJ2-5; perhaps TRBD2 as D (6 bases). In germline, CDR1 is MNHNY, CDR2 SVGAGI (reference sequence). This CDR3 contains 11 residues. Between the trimmed V and J ends, which lost 5 bases and 10 bases, there was a span of 11 bases. CDR3 DNA: TGTGCCAGCAGTGGCGGGACCGACCAGTACTTC. Its translation is CASSGGTDQYF.

About this clonotype: It is unclear where the CDR3 begins or ends on the DNA, so no DNA is shown, and the CDR3 is as TCRdb lists it. CDR3 in amino acids: CASSFYICSGIPRVDTQYF. The chain joins TRBV7-2 to TRBJ2-3. Germline CDR1 reads SGHTA; CDR2 reads FQGNSA. The CDR3 comprises 19 residues, both ends counted.

This rearrangement joins TRBV12-3 or TRBV12-4 to TRBJ1-1; the D is unclear. This CDR3 is built from 13 residues. Trimming cost V 5 bases and J 1 base, with 8 bases left between them. For the CDR3, the DNA is TGTGCCAGCAGTATAGGCAAGAACACTGAAGCTTTCTTT. This sequence encodes CASSIGKNTEAFF.

This clonotype was recorded at least ten times. The chain recombines TRBV10-2 with TRBJ2-7; D ambiguous. The CDR3 has 12 amino acids. V was trimmed by 4 bases and J by 5 bases, leaving 9 bases between them. The germline V gene has CDR1 WSHSY and CDR2 SAAADI. The CDR3 region is CASSGKGNEQYV. As DNA, the CDR3 is TGCGCCAGCAGTGGAAAGGGAAACGAGCAGTACGTC.

Many counts were recorded for this clonotype. Here the CDR3 reads CASSEGLADFTGELFF. CDR3 DNA: TGTGCCAGCTCAGAAGGACTAGCGGACTTCACCGGGGAGCTGTTTTTT. The chain uses TRBV18 and TRBJ2-2; 10 bases match TRBD2. The CDR3 totals 16 residues. Germline V gives CDR1 KGHSH, CDR2 LQKENI. V lost 5 bases to trimming and J lost 4 bases; unmatched junction nucleotides: 7.

This clonotype is medium-sized in the sample. This chain connects TRBV27 to TRBJ1-5, with D perhaps TRBD1 (6 bases). The V end was cut by 4 bases, the J end by 0 bases, with 19 bases between. Germline CDR1 reads MNHEY; CDR2 reads SMNVEV (reference sequence). The CDR3 is 18 residues long. CDR3 sequence (DNA): TGTGCCAGCAGTTCACACAACGACAGGAGCGATAGCAATCAGCCCCAGCATTTT. Translating gives CASSSHNDRSDSNQPQHF.

There are many counts of this clonotype. This sequence joins TRBV20-1 and TRBJ2-3; D may be TRBD2 (7 bases). CDR3 length: 14 residues. Trimming stripped 6 bases from V and 6 bases from J, with 19 bases between. Germline values: CDR1 DFQATT, CDR2 SNEGSKA (reference sequence). The CDR3 is CSAGVAGRGDTQYF. CDR3 nucleotide sequence: TGCAGTGCGGGCGTGGCGGGGAGGGGGGATACGCAGTATTTT.

This clonotype showed up many times. The genes are TRBV4-2 and TRBJ2-7; D might be TRBD1 (6 bases). Trimming removed 0 bases from V and 3 bases from J, with 12 bases in between. This CDR3 spans 15 amino acids. Germline V lookup: CDR1 LGHNA, CDR2 YNFKEQ. CDR3 bases: TGTGCCAGCAGCCAAGATTATTTGGGACACTACGAGCAGTACGTC. This codes for CASSQDYLGHYEQYV.

The table lists this clonotype with a count of one. V and J are TRBV7-2 and TRBJ2-1; D is unclear. The length of the CDR3 is 12 residues. Trimming removed 3 bases from V and 7 bases from J, with 7 bases in between. CDR1 is SGHTA, CDR2 FQGNSA, per germline. This CDR3 is CASSFPGNEQFF. CDR3 nucleotide sequence: TGTGCCAGCAGCTTCCCAGGTAATGAGCAGTTCTTC.

This clonotype has ten or more counts. The chain has TRBV5-1 and TRBJ2-3, with D perhaps TRBD1 (7 bases). Trimming cost V 4 bases and J 0 bases, with 21 bases left between them. Looked up from germline, CDR1 is SGHRS and CDR2 is YFSETQ. There are 18 residues in the CDR3. The CDR3 sequence: CASSVGGGSRSSTDTQYF. The CDR3 DNA sequence: TGCGCCAGCAGCGTTGGAGGGGGCAGTCGATCTAGCACAGATACGCAGTATTTT.

This clonotype occurred many times. The rearrangement links TRBV4-1 to TRBJ1-2; D unresolved. Germline values: CDR1 MGHRA, CDR2 YSYEKL. This CDR3 has 15 amino acids. V lost 0 bases and J 8 bases, leaving 16 bases between the germline ends. In DNA, the CDR3 is TGCGCCAGCAGCCAAGAGCGCGGCAGGCAGGTCGGCTACACCTTC. Its protein is CASSQERGRQVGYTF.

This clonotype was recorded at least ten times. V usage is TRBV5-1 and J usage is TRBJ2-7, with 8 bases identical to TRBD1. The germline gives CDR1 SGHRS, CDR2 YFSETQ. The CDR3 totals 15 residues. V shed 0 bases and J 3 bases; nucleotides not matched to a gene: 5. CDR3 in amino acids: CASSLAGQGSYEQYF. The CDR3 DNA follows: TGCGCCAGCAGCTTGGCCGGACAGGGTAGCTACGAGCAGTACTTC.

This clonotype showed up many times. The V gene is TRBV6-4, the J gene TRBJ2-3; 11 nucleotides match TRBD2. The germline CDR1 and CDR2 sequences are MRHNA and SNTAGT. This CDR3 region has 14 residues. J was trimmed by 5 bases and V by 10 bases; bases with no gene match: 8. In nucleotides, the CDR3 is TGTGCCACCAAGAGGCTAGCGGGGGGAGATACGCAGTATTTT. Encoded protein: CATKRLAGGDTQYF.

This clonotype appeared many times. J is TRBJ2-3 and V is TRBV29-1; no firm D call. V lost 5 bases to trimming and J lost 0 bases, with 12 bases between them. The CDR3 extends over 14 amino acids. Germline V gene lookup returns CDR1 SQVTM and CDR2 ANQGSEA. CDR3: CSVTTFSSTDTQYF. As DNA, the CDR3 is TGCAGCGTTACGACTTTTTCTAGCACAGATACGCAGTATTTT.

This clonotype has a count of ten or more. J is TRBJ2-5 and V is TRBV24-1; TRBD1 matches at 7 bases. V lost 3 bases to trimming and J lost 5 bases; unmatched junction nucleotides: 5. This CDR3 is 14 amino acids long. The germline V gene has CDR1 KGHDR and CDR2 SFDVKD. CDR3 DNA: TGTGCCACCAGTGATCGAGGGGGCGGGGAGACCCAGTACTTC. It specifies CATSDRGGGETQYF.

Ten or more counts support this clonotype. The genes are TRBV5-5 and TRBJ2-2; the D gene is possibly TRBD1 (5 bases). Between the trimmed V and J ends, which lost 7 bases and 1 base, there was a span of 14 bases. The CDR3 spans 15 residues. Germline CDR1 is SGHKS and CDR2 is YYEKEE (reference sequence). The CDR3 loop reads CASATTGMNTGELFF. The CDR3, as DNA: TGTGCCAGCGCGACAACAGGAATGAACACCGGGGAGCTGTTTTTT. The variable domain in full, with the rest retrieved from reference TRBV5-5 and TRBJ2-2, is DAGVTQSPTHLIKTRGQQVTLRCSPISGHKSVSWYQQVLGQGPQFIFQYYEKEERGRGNFPDRFSARQFPNYSSELNVNALLLGDSALYLCASATTGMNTGELFFGEGSRLTVL.

This clonotype is medium-sized within its sample. The chain uses TRBV5-1 and TRBJ2-1; 10 bases line up with TRBD1. CDR3 length equals 14 residues. Germline V lookup: CDR1 SGHRS, CDR2 YFSETQ. The V and J ends lost 9 bases and 7 bases, in that order; junction bases with no gene match: 10. The CDR3 nucleotides read TGCGCCACCTCAACGACAGGGGGCTTGAATGAGCAGTTCTTC. Translation: CATSTTGGLNEQFF.

This clonotype was picked up many times. The rearrangement uses TRBV7-7 and TRBJ2-2; no clear D gene. The CDR3 length is 13 residues. V was pared by 6 bases and J by 5 bases, with 10 bases between. The germline V gene has CDR1 SSHAT and CDR2 FNYEAQ (reference sequence). The CDR3 sequence: CASSASSTGELFF. DNA of the CDR3: TGTGCCAGCAGTGCTAGTTCGACCGGGGAGCTGTTTTTT.

This clonotype came up many times. The V call is TRBV5-1, the J call TRBJ2-2; 7 bases are shared with TRBD1. Germline CDR1 and CDR2: SGHRS and YFSETQ. CDR3 length: 15 amino acids. The V segment lost 3 bases and the J segment 3 bases; nucleotides outside the gene matches: 5. CDR3 nucleotides: TGCGCCAGCAGCTGGACCGGGACAGACACCGGGGAGCTGTTTTTT. Translation: CASSWTGTDTGELFF.

This clonotype was detected many times. The chain is built from TRBV11-2 and TRBJ2-3; tentative D call: TRBD2 (7 bases). CDR1 is SGHAT and CDR2 is FQNNGV in the germline V gene. The V gene lost 0 bases and the J gene lost 7 bases, with 17 bases spanning the gap. The CDR3 spans 16 residues. The CDR3 DNA follows: TGTGCCAGCAGCTTAGATGGGGGGGCCGGGCGTAATACGCAGTATTTT. Its protein is CASSLDGGAGRNTQYF.

The table lists this clonotype with a few counts. The J gene is TRBJ2-1, the V gene TRBV18; TRBD2 agrees at 7 bases. This CDR3 region has 16 residues. The trim removed 1 base at V and 0 bases at J, leaving 3 bases unmatched. Germline CDR1 and CDR2: KGHSH and LQKENI. CDR3 in amino acids: CASSPQGGSSYNEQFF. The CDR3, as DNA: TGTGCCAGCTCACCACAGGGCGGGAGCTCCTACAATGAGCAGTTCTTC.